This T cell receptor beta chain was sequenced for a study of T cells after yellow fever vaccination. Study-level findings and limits: Subsequent booster samples again held most clones from primary vaccination (roughly 96% CD4, approximately 86% CD8). A small proportion of clonotypes was detected in both the CD4 and CD8 compartments. FACS-sorted repertoires could contain abundant clonotypes contaminating from the bulk population.

Germline-derived CDR1 and CDR2 are SGHRS and YFSETQ. This CDR3 is 16 amino acids long. Deletions cut 4 bases from V and 2 bases from J, with 13 bases between. Concerning this clonotype: Its antigen is still unknown.

MiXCR, run by TCRdb on the 5' RACE reads, gives a single entry per CDR3 protein. The sample carries about 340,000 distinct CDR3 sequences, around 3.9% recorded once. The sequencing used PBMCs, collected 5 days after the yellow fever booster vaccination. This clonotype originated in a man younger than 35 who received the YFV17D yellow fever vaccine. The chain combines TRBV5-1 with TRBJ2-6; D is possibly TRBD2 (5 bases). The CDR3: CASSEGLTPGANVLTF. DNA of the CDR3: TGCGCCAGCAGCGAAGGACTGACACCTGGGGCCAACGTCCTGACTTTC.